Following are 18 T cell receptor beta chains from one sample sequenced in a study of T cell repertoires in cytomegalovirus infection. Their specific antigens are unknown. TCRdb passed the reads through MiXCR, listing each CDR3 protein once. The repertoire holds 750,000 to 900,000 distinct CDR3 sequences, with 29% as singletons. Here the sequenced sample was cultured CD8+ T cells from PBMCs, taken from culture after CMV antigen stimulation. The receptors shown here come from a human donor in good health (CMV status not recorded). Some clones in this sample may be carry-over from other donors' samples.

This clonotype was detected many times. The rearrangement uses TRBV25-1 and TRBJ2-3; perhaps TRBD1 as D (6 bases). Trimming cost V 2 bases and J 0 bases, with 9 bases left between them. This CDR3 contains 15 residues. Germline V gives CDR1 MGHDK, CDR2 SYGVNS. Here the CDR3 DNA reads TGTGCCAGCAGTGAAGGGGGCCGGAGCACAGATACGCAGTATTTT. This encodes CASSEGGRSTDTQYF. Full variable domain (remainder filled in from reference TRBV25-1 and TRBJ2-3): EADIYQTPRYLVIGTGKKITLECSQTMGHDKMYWYQQDPGMELHLIHYSYGVNSTEKGDLSSESTVSRIRTEHFPLTLESARPSHTSQYLCASSEGGRSTDTQYFGPGTRLTVL.

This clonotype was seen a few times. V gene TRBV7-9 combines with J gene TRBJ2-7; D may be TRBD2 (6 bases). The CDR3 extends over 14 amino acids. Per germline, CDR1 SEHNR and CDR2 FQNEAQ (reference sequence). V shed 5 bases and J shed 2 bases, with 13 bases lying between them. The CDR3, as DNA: TGTGCCAGCAGCACGCGGGGCGGACCCTACGAGCAGTACGTC. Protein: CASSTRGGPYEQYV.

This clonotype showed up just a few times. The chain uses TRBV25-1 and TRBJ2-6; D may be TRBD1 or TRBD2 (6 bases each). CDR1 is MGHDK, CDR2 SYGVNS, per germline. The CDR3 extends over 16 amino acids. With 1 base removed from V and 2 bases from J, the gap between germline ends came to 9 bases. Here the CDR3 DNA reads TGTGCCAGCAGTGAATGGGGGGCAACTGGGGCCAACGTCCTGACTTTC. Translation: CASSEWGATGANVLTF.

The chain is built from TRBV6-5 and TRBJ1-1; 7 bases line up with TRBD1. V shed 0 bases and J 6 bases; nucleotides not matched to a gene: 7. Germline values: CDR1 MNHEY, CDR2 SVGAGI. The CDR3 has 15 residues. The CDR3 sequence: CASSYSTGLGAEAFF. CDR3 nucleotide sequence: TGTGCCAGCAGTTACTCGACAGGGTTGGGGGCTGAAGCTTTCTTT.

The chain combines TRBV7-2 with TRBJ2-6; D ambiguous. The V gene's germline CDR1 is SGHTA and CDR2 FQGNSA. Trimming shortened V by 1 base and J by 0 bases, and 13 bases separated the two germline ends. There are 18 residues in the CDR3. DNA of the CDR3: TGTGCCAGCAGCTTAGTAAGTGGCGTCTCCTCTGGGGCCAACGTCCTGACTTTC. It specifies CASSLVSGVSSGANVLTF.

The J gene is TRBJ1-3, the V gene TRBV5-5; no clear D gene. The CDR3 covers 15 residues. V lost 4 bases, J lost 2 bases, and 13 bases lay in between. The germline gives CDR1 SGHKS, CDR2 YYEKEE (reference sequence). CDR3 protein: CASSLDFSTGNTIYF. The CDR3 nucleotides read TGTGCCAGCAGCCTCGACTTCTCCACTGGAAACACCATATATTTT.

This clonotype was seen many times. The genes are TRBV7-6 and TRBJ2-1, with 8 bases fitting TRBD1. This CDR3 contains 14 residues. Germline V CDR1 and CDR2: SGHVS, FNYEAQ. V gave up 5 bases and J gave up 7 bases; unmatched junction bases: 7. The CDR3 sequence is CASSPGQGWNEQFF. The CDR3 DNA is TGTGCCAGCAGCCCTGGACAGGGATGGAATGAGCAGTTCTTC.

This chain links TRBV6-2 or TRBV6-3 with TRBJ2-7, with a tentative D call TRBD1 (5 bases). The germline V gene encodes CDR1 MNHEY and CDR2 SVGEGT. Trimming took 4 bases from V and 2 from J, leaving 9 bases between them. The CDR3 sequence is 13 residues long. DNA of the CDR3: TGTGCCAGCAGTTGGGGCGGTCCCTACGAGCAGTACGTC. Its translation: CASSWGGPYEQYV.

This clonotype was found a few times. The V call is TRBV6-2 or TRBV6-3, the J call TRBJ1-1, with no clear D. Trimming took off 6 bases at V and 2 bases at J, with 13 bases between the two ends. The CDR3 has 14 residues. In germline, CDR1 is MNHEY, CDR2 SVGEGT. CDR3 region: CASRRGTDNTEAFF. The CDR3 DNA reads TGTGCCAGCAGACGCGGAACGGATAACACTGAAGCTTTCTTT.

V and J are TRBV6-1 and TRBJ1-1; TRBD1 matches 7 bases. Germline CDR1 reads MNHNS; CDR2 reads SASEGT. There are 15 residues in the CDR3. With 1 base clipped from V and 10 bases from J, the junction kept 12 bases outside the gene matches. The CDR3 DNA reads TGTGCCAGCAGTGAAGAGGGGGCAATACCCCGGGGAGCTTTCTTT. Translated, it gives CASSEEGAIPRGAFF.

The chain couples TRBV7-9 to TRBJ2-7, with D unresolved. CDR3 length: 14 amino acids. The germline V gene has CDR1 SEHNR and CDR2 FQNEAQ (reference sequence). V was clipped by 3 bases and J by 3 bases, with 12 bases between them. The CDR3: CASSLSSYYYEQYF. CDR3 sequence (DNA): TGTGCCAGCAGCTTGTCGTCTTACTACTACGAGCAGTACTTC.

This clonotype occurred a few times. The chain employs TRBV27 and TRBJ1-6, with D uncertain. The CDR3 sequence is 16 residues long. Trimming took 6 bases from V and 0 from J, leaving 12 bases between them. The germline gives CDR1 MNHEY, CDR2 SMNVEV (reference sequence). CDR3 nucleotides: TGTGCCAGCAGCAACGCAGACCGCTCCTATAATTCACCCCTCCACTTT. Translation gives CASSNADRSYNSPLHF.

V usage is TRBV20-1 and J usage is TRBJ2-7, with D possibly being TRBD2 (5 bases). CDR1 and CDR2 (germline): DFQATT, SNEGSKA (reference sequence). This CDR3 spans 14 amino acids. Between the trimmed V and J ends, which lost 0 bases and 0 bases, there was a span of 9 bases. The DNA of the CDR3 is TGCAGTGCTAGAGATCTAGCAAGCTCCTACGAGCAGTACGTC. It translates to CSARDLASSYEQYV.

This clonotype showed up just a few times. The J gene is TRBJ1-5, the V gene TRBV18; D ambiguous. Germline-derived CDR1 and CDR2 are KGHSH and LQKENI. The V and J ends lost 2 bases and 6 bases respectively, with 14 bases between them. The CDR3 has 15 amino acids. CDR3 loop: CASSPGGLASQPQHF. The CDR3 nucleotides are TGTGCCAGCTCACCAGGAGGGTTAGCTTCTCAGCCCCAGCATTTT.

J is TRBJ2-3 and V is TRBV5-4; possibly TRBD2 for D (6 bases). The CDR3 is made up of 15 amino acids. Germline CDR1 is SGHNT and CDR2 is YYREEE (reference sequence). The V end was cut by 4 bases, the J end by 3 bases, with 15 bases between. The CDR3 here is CASSPVAGKTDTQYF. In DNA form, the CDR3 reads TGTGCCAGCAGCCCGGTTGCGGGGAAAACAGATACGCAGTATTTT.

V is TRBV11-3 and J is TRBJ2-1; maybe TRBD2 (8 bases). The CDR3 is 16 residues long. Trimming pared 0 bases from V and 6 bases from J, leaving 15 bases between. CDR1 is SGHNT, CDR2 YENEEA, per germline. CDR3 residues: CASSLEDRAGGNEQFF. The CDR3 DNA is TGTGCCAGCAGCTTAGAAGACAGGGCGGGGGGCAATGAGCAGTTCTTC.

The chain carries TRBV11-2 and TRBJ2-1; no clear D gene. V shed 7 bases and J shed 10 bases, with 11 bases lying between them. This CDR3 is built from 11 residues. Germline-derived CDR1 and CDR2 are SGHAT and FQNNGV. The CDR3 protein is CASTTTGEQFF. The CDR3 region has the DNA TGTGCCAGCACCACCACCGGGGAGCAGTTCTTC.

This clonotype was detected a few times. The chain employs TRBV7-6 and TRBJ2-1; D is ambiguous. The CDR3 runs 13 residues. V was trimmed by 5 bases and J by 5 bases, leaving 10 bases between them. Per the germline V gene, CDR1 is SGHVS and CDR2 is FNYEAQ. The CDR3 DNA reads TGTGCCAGCAGCATCCCGACGGACAATGAGCAGTTCTTC. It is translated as CASSIPTDNEQFF. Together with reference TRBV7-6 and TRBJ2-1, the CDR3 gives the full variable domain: GAGVSQSPRYKVTKRGQDVALRCDPISGHVSLYWYRQALGQGPEFLTYFNYEAQQDKSGLPNDRFSAERPEGSISTLTIQRTEQRDSAMYRCASSIPTDNEQFFGPGTRLTVL.